This T cell receptor beta chain was identified during a study of Ad26.COV2.S vaccination and SARS-CoV-2 variants. Study-wide points: Total T cell responses were possibly underestimated by TCR breadth and depth analyses.

Notes on this clone: Its antigen is still unknown.

The treatment is: around 19 received Ad26.COV2.S at low or high dose, single or two shots; 5 received placebo; per-sample allocation not given. Day 63 after the first vaccine or placebo injection was the time point for sampling. Repertoires were generated with immunoSEQ multiplex PCR, while TCRdb's copy carries only in-frame clones and drops some. Of over 400,000 clones detected, about 92% appear once; the ten largest clones hold approximately 4.3%. The receptor's source is a person between 18 and 65 years old who received the Ad26.COV2.S COVID-19 vaccine or a placebo. The input for sequencing was peripheral blood, taken in a trial of Ad26.COV2.S vaccine versus placebo.

CDR3 loop: CASSQGGGSQPQHF. DNA for the CDR3: TGTGCCAGCAGCCAGGGTGGGGGGTCTCAGCCCCAGCATTTT. The gene calls are TRBV7-9 and TRBJ1-5, with D perhaps TRBD1 (5 bases). V gave up 5 bases and J gave up 6 bases, with 14 bases separating them. Germline CDR1 reads SEHNR; CDR2 reads FQNEAQ (reference sequence). The CDR3 runs to 14 residues.